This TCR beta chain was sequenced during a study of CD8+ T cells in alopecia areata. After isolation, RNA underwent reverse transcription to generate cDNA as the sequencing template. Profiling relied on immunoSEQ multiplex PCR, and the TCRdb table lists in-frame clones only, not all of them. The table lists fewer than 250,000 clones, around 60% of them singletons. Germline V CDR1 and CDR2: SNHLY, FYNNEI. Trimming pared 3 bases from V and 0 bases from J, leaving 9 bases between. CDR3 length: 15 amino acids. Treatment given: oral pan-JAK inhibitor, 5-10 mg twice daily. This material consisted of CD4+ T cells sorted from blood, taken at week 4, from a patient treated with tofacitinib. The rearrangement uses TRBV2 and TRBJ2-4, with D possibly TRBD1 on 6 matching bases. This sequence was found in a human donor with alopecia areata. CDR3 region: CASSEQGPAKNIQYF. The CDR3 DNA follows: TGTGCCAGCAGTGAGCAGGGGCCAGCCAAAAACATTCAGTACTTC.